The clone carrying this T cell receptor (beta chain) appeared a single time. Authors' analysis steps: Amplified reference gene primers provided the basis for estimating nucleated cell counts. Profiled with immunoSEQ multiplex PCR; TCRdb holds only in-frame clones, not every one. V and J calls plus clone size are reproduced from that table; the DNA served to infer D and trimming. Of over 11,000 clones listed, around 91% are singletons. This sample stems from a study of blood T cell repertoires in COVID-19. Study at large: Acute and convalescent COVID-19 samples came from the United States, Italy and Spain. PBMCs, B-cell-depleted T cells, or T cells provided the cDNA or gDNA that made up the material.

The CDR3 is 15 amino acids. V trimming: 4 bases; J trimming: 5 bases; junction bases outside the gene matches: 10. CDR1 and CDR2 from the germline V gene are SGDLS and YYNGEE. The sequence was collected from a human donor in a cohort sampled during active COVID-19. The sample taken for sequencing was peripheral blood. The chain combines TRBV9 with TRBJ2-7; 9 positions match TRBD1. CDR3 sequence (DNA): TGTGCCAGCAGCCCCAAGGGACAGGGAGGCGACGAGCAGTACTTC. Translated: CASSPKGQGGDEQYF.